These 31 T cell receptor beta chains share one sample of origin, sequenced in a study of T cells in Graves' hyperthyroidism and ophthalmopathy. Amplification of TCR beta CDR3 regions was performed using RNA transcripts as template. The TCR CDR3 first-round RT-PCR relied on the HTBI primer set. MiXCR, run by TCRdb on the multiplex PCR reads, gives a single entry per CDR3 protein. The table records about 300,000 distinct CDR3 sequences, roughly 15% of them present only once. Sequencing input: blood. These receptors were collected from a woman in her 40s with Graves' hyperthyroidism.

V is TRBV7-3 and J is TRBJ1-1; 11 nucleotides agree with TRBD1. Germline V gene lookup returns CDR1 SGHTA and CDR2 FQGTGA. Trimming cost V 4 bases and J 5 bases; bases outside gene matches: 3. The CDR3 has 14 residues. The DNA for the CDR3 is TGTGCCAGCAGCTGGACAGGGGGCGCGACTGAAGCTTTCTTT. The encoded protein is CASSWTGGATEAFF.

CDR3 DNA: TGCAGTGCTAGAGGAATCCCTGACAGGCAAGGTGAAAAACTGTTTTTT. This sequence encodes CSARGIPDRQGEKLFF. The V call is TRBV20-1, the J call TRBJ1-4, with D possibly being TRBD1 (6 bases). The CDR3 runs 16 residues. The germline CDR1 and CDR2 sequences are DFQATT and SNEGSKA (reference sequence). The V gene lost 1 base and the J gene lost 7 bases, with 19 bases spanning the gap.

The genes are TRBV12-3 or TRBV12-4 and TRBJ1-2; 10 bases line up with TRBD1. The ends lost 6 bases at V and 5 bases at J; junction bases unmatched: 15. CDR3 length equals 17 residues. The CDR3 is CASSTPGTGVGSYGYTF. CDR3 sequence (DNA): TGTGCCAGCAGCACCCCCGGGACAGGGGTAGGCTCTTATGGCTACACCTTC.

This clonotype was seen ten or more times. The chain couples TRBV24-1 to TRBJ1-3, with D possibly TRBD1 on 5 matching bases. Germline-derived CDR1 and CDR2 are KGHDR and SFDVKD. The CDR3 has 16 residues. Trimming removed 7 bases from V and 2 bases from J, with 17 bases in between. Here the CDR3 DNA reads TGTGCCACCAGAAACTCTGGGGGTAAAGCTGGAAACACCATATATTTT. Encoded protein: CATRNSGGKAGNTIYF.

The CDR3 sequence: CASSRNQGGDNIQYF. CDR3 nucleotide sequence: TGCGCCAGCAGCCGAAATCAGGGGGGGGATAACATTCAGTACTTC. The rearrangement links TRBV4-1 to TRBJ2-4; D possibly matches TRBD1 or TRBD2 (7 bases each). The V gene lost 4 bases and the J gene lost 7 bases, with 17 bases spanning the gap. The CDR3 covers 15 residues. CDR1 and CDR2 from the germline V gene are MGHRA and YSYEKL.

There are many counts of this clonotype. The gene calls are TRBV28 and TRBJ2-6; the match to TRBD2 covers 7 bases. With 3 bases clipped from V and 2 bases from J, the junction kept 4 bases outside the gene matches. Per germline, CDR1 MDHEN and CDR2 SYDVKM. The CDR3 length is 16 residues. CDR3 sequence reads: CASSFEGGPGANVLTF. The CDR3, as DNA: TGTGCCAGCAGTTTCGAGGGAGGGCCTGGGGCCAACGTCCTGACTTTC.

In this sample, this clonotype turned up many times. V gene TRBV7-2 combines with J gene TRBJ2-7, with 9 nucleotides matching TRBD2. This CDR3 comprises 15 residues. J was trimmed by 4 bases and V by 2 bases; bases with no gene match: 6. The germline V gene encodes CDR1 SGHTA and CDR2 FQGNSA. This chain's CDR3 is CASSLIPAGGYEQYF. The CDR3 bases are TGTGCCAGCAGCTTAATTCCAGCGGGAGGATACGAGCAGTACTTC. The full variable domain, rest sourced from reference TRBV7-2 and TRBJ2-7, is GAGVSQSPSNKVTEKGKDVELRCDPISGHTALYWYRQSLGQGLEFLIYFQGNSAPDKSGLPSDRFSAERTGGSVSTLTIQRTQQEDSAVYLCASSLIPAGGYEQYFGPGTRLTVT.

This clonotype was counted many times. The chain combines TRBV20-1 with TRBJ2-2, with 13 bases identical to TRBD2. J lost 6 bases, V lost 1 base, and 5 bases had no gene match. Germline V lookup: CDR1 DFQATT, CDR2 SNEGSKA (reference sequence). This CDR3 has 16 residues. CDR3 in DNA: TGCAGTGCTAGAGTGGGGACTAGCGGGACCGCCGGGGAGCTGTTTTTT. This gives the protein CSARVGTSGTAGELFF.

This clonotype was picked up many times. V usage is TRBV15 and J usage is TRBJ2-5; D gene uncertain. The germline V and J ends were trimmed by 1 base and 2 bases, with 14 bases remaining between them. The CDR3 spans 16 residues. Germline-derived CDR1 and CDR2 are LNHNV and YYDKDF (reference sequence). CDR3 sequence: CATSRGGSRPQETQYF. CDR3 coding DNA: TGTGCCACCAGCAGAGGTGGTAGCCGCCCTCAAGAGACCCAGTACTTC.

The chain couples TRBV5-1 to TRBJ1-6, with D possibly being TRBD1 (6 bases). V was cut by 0 bases and J by 10 bases, with 20 bases left in between. The germline V gene has CDR1 SGHRS and CDR2 YFSETQ. The CDR3 totals 17 residues. CDR3 sequence: CASSLDPTGYISSPLHF. The CDR3, as DNA: TGCGCCAGCAGCTTGGACCCTACAGGGTATATCAGCTCACCCCTCCACTTT.

In its sample, this clonotype was seen a few times. The V and J genes are TRBV6-1 and TRBJ1-1; D is uncertain. V shed 5 bases and J shed 1 base, with 17 bases lying between them. CDR1 is MNHNS, CDR2 SASEGT, per germline. The CDR3 covers 16 residues. CDR3 nucleotide sequence: TGTGCCAGCAGTTATTGGTCGGTGACGGGGAACACTGAAGCTTTCTTT. Encoded protein: CASSYWSVTGNTEAFF.

Ten or more counts support this clonotype. The chain recombines TRBV20-1 with TRBJ1-5, with 8 bases matching TRBD1. Germline V gives CDR1 DFQATT, CDR2 SNEGSKA (reference sequence). The CDR3 is made up of 15 amino acids. V gave up 6 bases and J gave up 9 bases; unmatched junction bases: 16. CDR3 DNA: TGCAGTGCCGGCCGGACAGGGACTCAATCACGGCCCCAGCATTTT. Translated: CSAGRTGTQSRPQHF.

This clonotype was detected ten times or more. This chain connects TRBV6-1 to TRBJ1-1, with D unresolved. V lost 5 bases and J lost 0, with 16 bases in between. Germline V gene data show CDR1 as MNHNS and CDR2 as SASEGT. The CDR3 extends over 16 amino acids. The CDR3 loop reads CASSPSLQLMNTEAFF. As DNA, the CDR3 is TGTGCCAGCAGTCCAAGCCTACAGCTCATGAACACTGAAGCTTTCTTT.

This clonotype was seen repeatedly, ten times or more. The chain has TRBV12-3 or TRBV12-4 and TRBJ2-1, with 11 bases identical to TRBD2. The junction had 5 bases not matched to a gene; V was cut back by 9 bases and J by 4 bases. This CDR3 spans 14 amino acids. The CDR3 loop reads CASSGTSGYNEQFF. The DNA for the CDR3 is TGTGCCAGTTCCGGGACTAGCGGATACAATGAGCAGTTCTTC.

This chain connects TRBV5-1 to TRBJ2-6, with a tentative D call TRBD1 (5 bases). The CDR3 sequence is 16 residues long. The ends were cut back, 4 bases at V and 0 bases at J, with 11 bases in the middle. Germline lookup yields CDR1 SGHRS and CDR2 YFSETQ. As DNA, the CDR3 is TGCGCCAGCAGCCCCGGACACTCCTCTGGGGCCAACGTCCTGACTTTC. Its protein is CASSPGHSSGANVLTF.

This clonotype was seen more than once but under ten times. V is TRBV29-1 and J is TRBJ2-2; the D gene could be TRBD1 or TRBD2 (5 bases each). Trimming shortened V by 4 bases and J by 3 bases, and 9 bases separated the two germline ends. This CDR3 region has 13 residues. Germline CDR1 SQVTM, CDR2 ANQGSEA. The CDR3 nucleotides read TGCAGCGTTGGGGACCCAGACACCGGGGAGCTGTTTTTT. This translates into CSVGDPDTGELFF.

Many counts were recorded for this clonotype. This chain links TRBV27 with TRBJ1-5; TRBD1 matches 8 bases. Germline CDR1 MNHEY, CDR2 SMNVEV (reference sequence). Losses at the gene ends were 5 bases for V and 4 bases for J; bases not matched to a gene: 7. This CDR3 is built from 15 residues. CDR3 in amino acids: CASSLGTGLNQPQHF. CDR3 nucleotides: TGTGCCAGCAGTCTCGGGACAGGTTTGAATCAGCCCCAGCATTTT.

The table lists this clonotype with many counts. This chain connects TRBV3-1 to TRBJ2-1, with D perhaps matching TRBD2 (7 bases). V was pared by 4 bases and J by 9 bases, with 13 bases between. Looked up from germline, CDR1 is LGHDT and CDR2 is YNNKEL (reference sequence). CDR3 length: 13 residues. CDR3 loop: CASSREGGVEQFF. The CDR3 DNA follows: TGTGCCAGCAGCCGAGAGGGGGGGGTTGAGCAGTTCTTC.

A few counts support this clonotype. This rearrangement joins TRBV20-1 to TRBJ2-1; TRBD2 might be the D (6 bases). The CDR3 is made up of 16 amino acids. With 1 base removed from V and 7 bases from J, the gap between germline ends came to 20 bases. CDR1 DFQATT and CDR2 SNEGSKA come from the germline V gene (reference sequence). The CDR3 bases are TGCAGTGCTAGAGTGCCCAGGATCCAGGGAGGTAATGAGCAGTTCTTC. The encoded protein is CSARVPRIQGGNEQFF.

Ten or more counts support this clonotype. This chain uses TRBV5-6 with TRBJ2-7; no reliable D call. This CDR3 spans 14 amino acids. Deletions cut 4 bases from V and 4 bases from J, with 15 bases between. Germline CDR1 is SGHDT and CDR2 is YYEEEE. The CDR3 loop reads CASSQEWSTYEQYF. The CDR3 bases are TGTGCCAGCAGCCAGGAATGGAGTACTTACGAGCAGTACTTC.

V gene TRBV28 combines with J gene TRBJ1-5; 10 nucleotides agree with TRBD1. Germline CDR1 and CDR2: MDHEN and SYDVKM. This CDR3 region has 15 residues. The ends lost 2 bases at V and 6 bases at J; junction bases unmatched: 4. This CDR3 is CASSLTGQGCQPQHF. CDR3 bases: TGTGCCAGCAGTTTAACGGGACAGGGGTGTCAGCCCCAGCATTTT.

The V call is TRBV18, the J call TRBJ1-2; 7 bases line up with TRBD1. The length of the CDR3 is 16 residues. Per germline, CDR1 KGHSH and CDR2 LQKENI. V shed 2 bases and J 0 bases; nucleotides not matched to a gene: 6. CDR3 in amino acids: CASSPSSGTANYGYTF. Written as DNA, the CDR3 is TGTGCCAGCTCACCATCCTCCGGGACAGCTAACTATGGCTACACCTTC.

This clonotype has only a few counts. The chain combines TRBV6-5 with TRBJ2-2, with unresolved D. This CDR3 spans 14 amino acids. Germline V gives CDR1 MNHEY, CDR2 SVGAGI. V lost 0 bases, J lost 4 bases, and 6 bases lay in between. CDR3 bases: TGTGCCAGCAGTTACTCTGAATTCACCGGGGAGCTGTTTTTT. Encoded protein: CASSYSEFTGELFF.

This clonotype was observed many times. The rearrangement joins TRBV5-1 to TRBJ2-4; D not resolved. Germline CDR1 and CDR2: SGHRS and YFSETQ. The V end lost 5 bases, the J end lost 6 bases, and 9 bases lay between the germline ends. The CDR3 is 12 residues long. The CDR3 sequence is CASSGVGNIQYF. The CDR3 bases are TGCGCCAGCAGTGGGGTGGGAAACATTCAGTACTTC.

In this sample, this clonotype turned up many times. V usage is TRBV2 and J usage is TRBJ1-4, with D possibly TRBD1 on 6 matching bases. The CDR3 runs to 14 residues. Deletions cut 7 bases from V and 4 bases from J, with 13 bases between. Germline CDR1 reads SNHLY; CDR2 reads FYNNEI. The CDR3 nucleotides read TGTGCCAGCACTAGGACAGAAGTTAATGAAAAACTGTTTTTT. It specifies CASTRTEVNEKLFF.

This clonotype was recorded at least ten times. CDR3 amino acids: CASSPATSGYEQYF. The CDR3 region has the DNA TGTGCCAGCAGTCCCGCGACTAGCGGCTACGAGCAGTACTTC. The chain joins TRBV27 to TRBJ2-7, with TRBD2 matching over 9 bases. CDR1 and CDR2 (germline): MNHEY, SMNVEV (reference sequence). This CDR3 has 14 residues. Trimming took 5 bases from V and 3 from J; bases not matched to a gene: 5.

This clonotype was seen a few times. The chain recombines TRBV9 with TRBJ1-2; TRBD1 is a possible D gene (5 bases). Germline CDR1 and CDR2: SGDLS and YYNGEE. The CDR3 extends over 13 amino acids. Trimming shortened V by 4 bases and J by 8 bases, and 15 bases separated the two germline ends. CDR3 sequence: CASSYSVAGGYTF. CDR3 DNA sequence: TGTGCCAGCAGCTACAGCGTGGCAGGGGGCTACACCTTC. Full variable domain (remainder filled in from reference TRBV9 and TRBJ1-2): DSGVTQTPKHLITATGQRVTLRCSPRSGDLSVYWYQQSLDQGLQFLIQYYNGEERAKGNILERFSAQQFPDLHSELNLSSLELGDSALYFCASSYSVAGGYTFGSGTRLTVV.

This clonotype was picked up many times. This rearrangement joins TRBV12-3 or TRBV12-4 to TRBJ1-6; D unclear. The CDR3 has 12 amino acids. Trimming cost V 7 bases and J 5 bases, with 6 bases left between them. CDR3 protein: CASTDNNSPLHF. The CDR3 DNA is TGTGCCAGCACCGACAATAATTCACCCCTCCACTTT.

This clonotype was counted many times. The genes are TRBV27 and TRBJ2-7; D uncertain. Trimming pared 5 bases from V and 7 bases from J, leaving 15 bases between. Germline V gives CDR1 MNHEY, CDR2 SMNVEV (reference sequence). CDR3 length: 13 residues. This chain's CDR3 is CASSPGPRREQYF. The CDR3 nucleotides read TGTGCCAGCAGTCCCGGGCCGCGGCGGGAGCAGTACTTC.

This clonotype was detected many times. The rearrangement uses TRBV7-2 and TRBJ2-5, with 8 bases fitting TRBD2. The CDR3 is made up of 15 amino acids. Germline V CDR1 and CDR2: SGHTA, FQGNSA. The junction had 9 bases not matched to a gene; V was cut back by 4 bases and J by 5 bases. CDR3 nucleotides: TGTGCCAGCAGCTCGCGTTCCGGGACTAGGGAGACCCAGTACTTC. The encoded protein is CASSSRSGTRETQYF. The full variable domain, in which reference TRBV7-2 and TRBJ2-5 provide the parts outside the CDR3, is GAGVSQSPSNKVTEKGKDVELRCDPISGHTALYWYRQSLGQGLEFLIYFQGNSAPDKSGLPSDRFSAERTGGSVSTLTIQRTQQEDSAVYLCASSSRSGTRETQYFGPGTRLLVL.

This clonotype was seen only a few times. The chain has TRBV3-1 and TRBJ1-4; TRBD1 agrees at 10 bases. From germline, CDR1 is LGHDT and CDR2 YNNKEL (reference sequence). This CDR3 contains 15 residues. V lost 4 bases, J lost 10 bases, and 9 bases stayed unmatched. This CDR3 reads CASSRNDRGLRKLFF. As DNA, the CDR3 is TGTGCCAGCAGCCGAAACGACAGGGGGCTAAGAAAACTGTTTTTT.